Following are 21 T cell receptor beta chains from one sample sequenced in a study of cytomegalovirus exposure and HLA in healthy donors. PCR involved 60 Vbeta and 13 Jbeta primers. Data came from immunoSEQ multiplex PCR; TCRdb stores just in-frame clones and leaves some out. This repertoire shows roughly 120,000 clones, 75% to 90% found once; its top ten account for about 0.25%. Sequenced: PBMCs. These receptors all stem from a man aged 50 to 60 in good health and CMV-seronegative.

V is TRBV6-5 and J is TRBJ1-3, with TRBD1 matching 8 bases. This CDR3 spans 15 amino acids. The J segment lost 0 bases and the V segment lost 6 bases, leaving 4 bases of the junction unmatched. Germline V gene sequence: CDR1 MNHEY, CDR2 SVGAGI. The CDR3 nucleotides read TGTGCCAGCAGCCTCGGGACAGGCTCTGGAAACACCATATATTTT. This translates into CASSLGTGSGNTIYF.

The rearrangement uses TRBV5-1 and TRBJ1-2; 8 bases are a match to TRBD1. Looked up from germline, CDR1 is SGHRS and CDR2 is YFSETQ. The trim removed 0 bases at V and 2 bases at J, leaving 9 bases unmatched. The CDR3 consists of 17 residues. The CDR3 DNA sequence: TGCGCCAGCAGCTTGGGACCAGGGGGCGCAGGAAACTATGGCTACACCTTC. Translation gives CASSLGPGGAGNYGYTF.

The chain has TRBV5-1 and TRBJ2-3; 7 bases are shared with TRBD2. J gave up 6 bases and V 1 base, and 8 bases lay outside the gene matches. Germline CDR1 and CDR2: SGHRS and YFSETQ. The length of the CDR3 is 15 residues. This chain's CDR3 is CASSLWPGGSDTQYF. The CDR3 DNA sequence: TGCGCCAGCAGCTTGTGGCCGGGCGGGAGCGATACGCAGTATTTT.

The chain is built from TRBV7-9 and TRBJ1-1; maybe TRBD1 (5 bases). V was shortened by 0 bases and J by 1 base, with 9 bases between the two germline ends. Germline values: CDR1 SEHNR, CDR2 FQNEAQ (reference sequence). The CDR3 runs 15 residues. This CDR3 is CASSLAFGGNTEAFF. The CDR3 DNA follows: TGTGCCAGCAGCTTAGCATTCGGGGGGAACACTGAAGCTTTCTTT.

This chain uses TRBV28 with TRBJ2-7, with TRBD2 identical over 11 bases. The junction had 14 bases not matched to a gene; V was cut back by 1 base and J by 6 bases. This CDR3 has 18 amino acids. CDR1 MDHEN and CDR2 SYDVKM come from the germline V gene. The CDR3 DNA reads as TGTGCCAGCAGTTTATTGCCCCCCGGGACTAGCGGATTGATCGAGCAGTACTTC. This codes for CASSLLPPGTSGLIEQYF.

The chain combines TRBV5-1 with TRBJ1-6, with 7 bases fitting TRBD1. The length of the CDR3 is 14 residues. V was clipped by 4 bases and J by 7 bases; unmatched bases: 5. Germline lookup yields CDR1 SGHRS and CDR2 YFSETQ. The DNA of the CDR3 is TGCGCCAGCAGCCTCCAGGGGGAAAATTCACCCCTCCACTTT. Its protein is CASSLQGENSPLHF.

This clone is a singleton in its sample. This chain links TRBV6-5 with TRBJ1-5; no clear D gene. The V and J ends lost 6 bases and 0 bases respectively, with 12 bases between them. This CDR3 has 15 amino acids. The germline V gene has CDR1 MNHEY and CDR2 SVGAGI. The CDR3 region is CASSQTTYSNQPQHF. Here the CDR3 DNA reads TGTGCCAGCAGCCAAACCACCTATAGCAATCAGCCCCAGCATTTT.

The CDR3 region is CASSESEIQPQHF. The CDR3 DNA sequence: TGCGCCAGCAGTGAGTCAGAGATTCAGCCCCAGCATTTT. The J gene is TRBJ1-5, the V gene TRBV10-2; D unclear. Looked up from germline, CDR1 is WSHSY and CDR2 is SAAADI. V was pared by 0 bases and J by 6 bases, with 6 bases between. There are 13 residues in the CDR3.

The chain links TRBV5-1 to TRBJ1-3; D is undetermined. Germline V gene sequence: CDR1 SGHRS, CDR2 YFSETQ. The CDR3 has 15 residues. Between the trimmed V and J ends, which lost 0 bases and 0 bases, there was a span of 7 bases. The CDR3 spells CASSLAGFSGNTIYF. The CDR3 DNA reads TGCGCCAGCAGCTTGGCCGGGTTCTCTGGAAACACCATATATTTT.

The J gene is TRBJ1-5, the V gene TRBV7-9, with D tentatively TRBD1 (6 bases). Trimming took off 10 bases at V and 4 bases at J, with 11 bases between the two ends. This CDR3 region has 12 residues. Germline assignment: CDR1 SEHNR and CDR2 FQNEAQ (reference sequence). CDR3 bases: TGTGCCATATCACAGGGTAATCAGCCCCAGCATTTT. It yields the protein CAISQGNQPQHF.

This CDR3 reads CASSLPQASSYEQYF. CDR3 DNA: TGTGCCAGCAGTTTACCACAGGCGAGCTCCTACGAGCAGTACTTC. V usage is TRBV28 and J usage is TRBJ2-7; possible D gene TRBD1, 5 bases. V lost 2 bases, J lost 0 bases, and 11 bases lay in between. The germline CDR1 and CDR2 sequences are MDHEN and SYDVKM. This CDR3 has 15 residues.

This sequence joins TRBV19 and TRBJ2-1; 14 bases fit TRBD2. The CDR3 contains 15 residues. The germline gives CDR1 LNHDA, CDR2 SQIVND (reference sequence). J was trimmed by 1 base and V by 11 bases; bases with no gene match: 4. DNA for the CDR3: TGTGCCTCTGGACTAGCGGGAGGATCCTACAATGAGCAGTTCTTC. Translated, it gives CASGLAGGSYNEQFF.

CDR3 loop: CSVSLGGDTQYF. The CDR3 DNA reads as TGCAGCGTTTCCCTGGGGGGGGATACGCAGTATTTT. The chain couples TRBV29-1 to TRBJ2-3; 7 bases agree with TRBD2. The CDR3 is 12 residues long. V shed 5 bases, J shed 6 bases, and the junction held 5 bases outside the gene matches. CDR1 and CDR2 (germline): SQVTM, ANQGSEA.

The chain has TRBV6-5 and TRBJ1-1; D is uncertain. CDR1 and CDR2 from the germline V gene are MNHEY and SVGAGI. The V end lost 10 bases, the J end lost 4 bases, and 19 bases lay between the germline ends. The CDR3 sequence is 14 residues long. Here the CDR3 reads CAIQREGRATEAFF. CDR3 nucleotides: TGTGCCATCCAAAGGGAAGGGAGGGCCACTGAAGCTTTCTTT.

The rearrangement joins TRBV5-4 to TRBJ2-3; 9 bases line up with TRBD2. This CDR3 contains 15 residues. V lost 3 bases, J lost 0 bases, and 2 bases stayed unmatched. Per the germline V gene, CDR1 is SGHNT and CDR2 is YYREEE (reference sequence). CDR3 amino acids: CASSSGLASTDTQYF. The DNA for the CDR3 is TGTGCCAGCAGCTCCGGACTAGCGAGCACAGATACGCAGTATTTT.

This chain uses TRBV9 with TRBJ2-5; 12 nucleotides agree with TRBD2. The CDR3 spans 16 residues. Germline V gene data show CDR1 as SGDLS and CDR2 as YYNGEE. The junction had 4 bases not matched to a gene; V was cut back by 4 bases and J by 0 bases. The CDR3: CASSTGTSGYQETQYF. The CDR3 region has the DNA TGTGCCAGCAGCACTGGGACTAGCGGGTACCAAGAGACCCAGTACTTC.

Regarding this clone: The germline gene is not matched at one end of the junction; a read error may be the cause. The chain combines TRBV7-9 with TRBJ2-5, with D uncertain. The CDR3 has 13 amino acids. Germline loops: CDR1 SEHNR, CDR2 FQNEAQ (reference sequence). The DNA for the CDR3 is TGTGCCAGCAGCTTAGGGTTCCTAGAGTCCCAGTACTTC. It encodes CASSLGFLESQYF.

This chain uses TRBV19 with TRBJ2-2; 9 bases match TRBD2. From germline, CDR1 is LNHDA and CDR2 SQIVND (reference sequence). This CDR3 is 17 amino acids long. Trimming cost V 2 bases and J 5 bases; bases outside gene matches: 9. The CDR3 loop reads CASSIKPGTSSTGELFF. The CDR3 DNA reads as TGTGCCAGTAGTATAAAGCCCGGGACTAGCAGTACCGGGGAGCTGTTTTTT.

The chain recombines TRBV2 with TRBJ2-5, with 8 bases fitting TRBD1. With 1 base clipped from V and 7 bases from J, the junction kept 5 bases outside the gene matches. The CDR3 length is 14 residues. Germline V CDR1 and CDR2: SNHLY, FYNNEI. CDR3: CASSEVRQGSTQYF. The CDR3 region has the DNA TGTGCCAGCAGTGAAGTTCGACAGGGGTCGACCCAGTACTTC.

Here the CDR3 reads CASSSTGPHNEQFF. The CDR3 DNA reads as TGTGCCAGCAGCTCGACAGGGCCTCACAATGAGCAGTTCTTC. The gene calls are TRBV7-3 and TRBJ2-1; TRBD1 agrees at 7 bases. Germline lookup yields CDR1 SGHTA and CDR2 FQGTGA. The CDR3 sequence is 14 residues long. The trim removed 4 bases at V and 5 bases at J, leaving 5 bases unmatched.

The chain couples TRBV7-8 to TRBJ2-7; 9 positions match TRBD1. CDR1 and CDR2 (germline): SGHVS, FQNEAQ. The CDR3 loop spans 13 amino acids. The junction had 5 bases not matched to a gene; V was cut back by 4 bases and J by 7 bases. This CDR3 reads CASSSGQGREQYF. The DNA of the CDR3 is TGTGCCAGCAGCTCAGGACAGGGGCGAGAGCAGTACTTC.